This T cell receptor beta chain was sequenced in a study of monozygotic twins with inflammatory bowel disease. Study results and caveats: IBD patients, compared with healthy twins, shared fewer clonotypes with others (especially with disease activity). Immunosuppressive treatments differing between patients may have added repertoire variability. Results did not support any single strong IBD-associated signal or clonotype. IBD patients had lower TCRbeta diversity (inverse Simpson) than healthy co-twins.

TCRdb re-called the 5' RACE reads and gives one entry per CDR3 protein, without DNA. The sample is made up of some 440,000 distinct CDR3 sequences, and the top ten hold 2% to 2.5% of it. This CDR3 is built from 14 residues. The germline gives CDR1 SGHTA, CDR2 FQGTGA. Note on this clonotype: Its antigen is still unknown.

Sequencing used blood. The chain uses TRBV7-3 and TRBJ2-7; no DNA is available, so the TRBD2 call from TCRdb remains unchecked. The TCR was taken from a human donor with ulcerative colitis or Crohn's disease, or a healthy co-twin of an affected twin (not recorded which). CDR3 residues: CASSLRDFSYEQYF.